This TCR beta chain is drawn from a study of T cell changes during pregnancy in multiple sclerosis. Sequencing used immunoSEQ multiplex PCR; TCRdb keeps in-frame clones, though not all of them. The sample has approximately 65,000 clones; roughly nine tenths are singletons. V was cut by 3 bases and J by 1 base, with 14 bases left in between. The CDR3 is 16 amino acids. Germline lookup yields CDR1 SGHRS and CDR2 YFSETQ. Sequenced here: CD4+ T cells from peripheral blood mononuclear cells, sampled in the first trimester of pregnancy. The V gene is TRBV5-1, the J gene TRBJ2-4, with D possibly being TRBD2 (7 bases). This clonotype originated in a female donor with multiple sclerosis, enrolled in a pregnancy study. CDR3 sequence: CASSWEGQGAKNIQYF. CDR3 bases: TGCGCCAGCAGCTGGGAGGGGCAGGGGGCCAAAAACATTCAGTACTTC.